Below, one TCR beta chain is given with its context. The antigen is unknown. TCRdb's table, derived via immunoSEQ multiplex PCR, lists solely in-frame clones and lacks some. The data contain 90,000 to 120,000 clones, 91% of them singletons. Germline V gene lookup returns CDR1 SEHNR and CDR2 FQNEAQ (reference sequence). V was shortened by 8 bases and J by 4 bases, with 23 bases between the two germline ends. This CDR3 has 16 amino acids. The data were taken from a study of OX40 agonist ivuxolimab in advanced cancers. Across the study: Participants could have had prior anti-PD-1, anti-PD-L1 or anti-CTLA-4 therapy, and more than 35% had some.

Study results and caveats: Some nonresponders also had low normalized T-cell clonal expansion.

The clonotype was recovered from an adult with an advanced solid tumor such as melanoma, head and neck, liver or kidney cancer. The sample consisted of CD4+ or CD8+ T cells sorted from blood, taken in a trial of the OX40 agonist ivuxolimab. The chain couples TRBV7-9 to TRBJ1-2, with D unclear. The CDR3 coding sequence is TGTGCCAGCTCCGTGGGTTCTCAAGACACACTCTATGGCTACACCTTC. Its translation is CASSVGSQDTLYGYTF.